This TCR beta chain stems from a study of spatial heterogeneity in lung cancer. Study as a whole: Beta-chain sequences were consistently detected more often than alpha-chain sequences. The average appearance count of each unique TCR and UMI combination in raw reads was more than 9.5. Points from the study as a whole: Mutation counts in tumors were tracked by counts of expanded intratumoral alpha and beta TCRs.

One entry per CDR3 protein, called by TCRdb with MiXCR from the 5' RACE reads. Among 2,000 to 3,000 distinct CDR3 sequences listed, roughly 1.4% were seen once. By proportion, this clonotype is medium-sized. Its antigen is currently unknown. The time point: sample taken at primary tumor resection. A total of around 76 untreated early-stage non-small cell lung cancer patients served as donors. The authors sequenced whole RNA from tumor, nontumor lung or frozen PBMC without sorting. This CDR3 spans 13 amino acids. The V and J ends lost 5 bases and 7 bases respectively, with 13 bases between them. Germline V gene sequence: CDR1 MNHEY, CDR2 SVGAGI.

The sequences come from lung tumor tissue, collected at surgery. The rearrangement joins TRBV6-5 to TRBJ2-3; D perhaps matches TRBD2 (5 bases). The sequence came from a male donor with early-stage non-small cell lung cancer. The CDR3 spells CASSPREGNTQYF. The CDR3 DNA reads TGTGCCAGCAGTCCCAGAGAGGGAAATACGCAGTATTTT.